These 7 T cell receptor beta chains were sequenced from one sample in a study of CD8+CD57+ T cells in acquired aplastic anemia. Patients chosen for sequencing had shown CD8+CD57+ cell expansion by flow cytometry. Profiling that covered TCR beta VDJ and CDR3 relied on genomic DNA as its template. TCRdb reprocessed the reads via MiXCR and lists one record per CDR3 protein. Found here are 160,000 or so distinct CDR3 sequences, roughly 50% of them singletons; the top ten hold about 30%. The sample consisted of sorted CD4+, CD8+, or CD8+CD57+ T cells (not recorded which) from PBMCs. The receptors shown here come from a human donor with aplastic anemia.

This clonotype came up many times. CDR3 DNA: TGTGCCAGCAGCCATGGACTAGCGGGTGCAGATACGCAGTATTTT. This codes for CASSHGLAGADTQYF. The chain combines TRBV11-1 with TRBJ2-3; 11 bases map to TRBD2. J lost 4 bases, V lost 5 bases, and 5 bases had no gene match. The length of the CDR3 is 15 residues. Germline loops: CDR1 SGHAT, CDR2 FQDESV (reference sequence).

This clonotype was counted only a few times. A read error is possible here, since a much larger clone lies one base away. This sequence joins TRBV19 and TRBJ2-7; D is uncertain. This CDR3 has 14 amino acids. Germline V gene sequence: CDR1 LNHDA, CDR2 SQIVND (reference sequence). The CDR3 bases are TGTGCCAGTAGTATAGGCCCGCAACCCTACGGGCAGTACTTC. It yields the protein CASSIGPQPYGQYF.

The chain combines TRBV15 with TRBJ2-3; a weak D match, TRBD1 (5 bases). Trimming shortened V by 5 bases and J by 1 base, and 10 bases separated the two germline ends. The CDR3 has 14 amino acids. Germline assignment: CDR1 LNHNV and CDR2 YYDKDF (reference sequence). The CDR3, as DNA: TGTGCCACCAGCCCCAGGGTTGGCACAGATACGCAGTATTTT. It is translated as CATSPRVGTDTQYF. Full variable domain (rest looked up from reference TRBV15 and TRBJ2-3): DAMVIQNPRYQVTQFGKPVTLSCSQTLNHNVMYWYQQKSSQAPKLLFHYYDKDFNNEADTPDNFQSRRPNTSFCFLDIRSPGLGDTAMYLCATSPRVGTDTQYFGPGTRLTVL.

This clonotype has at least ten counts. The V call is TRBV19, the J call TRBJ2-7; 16 bases map to TRBD2. V trimming: 1 base; J trimming: 6 bases; junction bases outside the gene matches: 15. Germline assignment: CDR1 LNHDA and CDR2 SQIVND (reference sequence). CDR3 size: 20 residues. In DNA, the CDR3 is TGTGCCAGTAGTATAGCCCCGGGACTAGCGGGAGGGCGTTTCGGCTTCGAGCAGTACTTC. Residues: CASSIAPGLAGGRFGFEQYF.

The chain joins TRBV20-1 to TRBJ2-3, with D possibly matching TRBD2 (6 bases). This CDR3 comprises 15 residues. Trimming took 3 bases from V and 7 from J, leaving 20 bases between them. Germline CDR1 DFQATT, CDR2 SNEGSKA (reference sequence). The CDR3 sequence is CSARALEGTRYTQYF. The DNA of the CDR3 is TGCAGTGCTAGGGCCCTGGAGGGCACACGCTATACGCAGTATTTT.

The rearrangement uses TRBV27 and TRBJ2-6, with 12 bases identical to TRBD2. J lost 0 bases, V lost 3 bases, and 6 bases had no gene match. The CDR3 runs 19 residues. Germline loops: CDR1 MNHEY, CDR2 SMNVEV (reference sequence). The CDR3 sequence: CASSFDGLAGPSGANVLTF. CDR3 coding DNA: TGTGCCAGCAGTTTTGACGGACTAGCGGGACCCTCTGGGGCCAACGTCCTGACTTTC.

This sequence joins TRBV7-2 and TRBJ2-7; D not certain. Trimming removed 8 bases at V and 0 bases at J, with 11 bases between. This CDR3 region has 13 residues. CDR1 is SGHTA, CDR2 FQGNSA, per germline. The CDR3 DNA reads as TGTGCCAGCTTAGGTCCAAACTCCTACGAGCAGTACTTC. It yields the protein CASLGPNSYEQYF.